A single sample is the source of the 8 T cell receptor beta chains below, sequenced in a study of CD4 T cells in relation to SARS-CoV-2 and coronaviruses. The antigens of these receptors remain unknown. The unexposed donors gave CD4+ T cells in about 2011-2018, prior to COVID-19. Isolation of CD4+ T cells took place after less than 13 days in culture. Generated by immunoSEQ multiplex PCR, the TCRdb table keeps only in-frame clones and is missing some. The repertoire includes about 28,000 clones, approximately 76% of them detected once, and 14% to 15% sits in the top ten. Sequencing was carried out using CD4+ T cells from PBMCs, cultured in vitro. The source is a human donor in good health.

The genes are TRBV5-6 and TRBJ1-6; a possible D gene is TRBD1 (5 bases). From germline, CDR1 is SGHDT and CDR2 YYEEEE. The ends were cut back, 4 bases at V and 2 bases at J, with 13 bases in the middle. The CDR3 length is 16 residues. CDR3 sequence: CASSTFRVAYNSPLHF. The CDR3 DNA follows: TGTGCCAGCAGCACGTTCAGGGTCGCCTATAATTCACCCCTCCACTTT.

V is TRBV9 and J is TRBJ1-3, with D unresolved. The CDR3 spans 18 residues. Germline V gene lookup returns CDR1 SGDLS and CDR2 YYNGEE. The V end was cut by 0 bases, the J end by 0 bases, with 16 bases between. The CDR3 region has the DNA TGTGCCAGCAGCGTAGTTTCGACGGAATATTCCTCTGGAAACACCATATATTTT. Its translation: CASSVVSTEYSSGNTIYF.

This sequence joins TRBV3-1 (or the pseudogene TRBV3-2) and TRBJ1-2; no clear D. Germline V gives CDR1 LGHDT, CDR2 YNNKEL (reference sequence). V dropped 2 bases and J dropped 4 bases, with 11 bases sitting between them. The length of the CDR3 is 14 residues. The CDR3 nucleotides read TGTGCCAGCAGCCAACATCACCCCGGCTATGGCTACACCTTC. Protein: CASSQHHPGYGYTF.

J is TRBJ2-7 and V is TRBV6-5; D perhaps matches TRBD1 (6 bases). The CDR3 is made up of 14 amino acids. From germline, CDR1 is MNHEY and CDR2 SVGAGI. V was clipped by 7 bases and J by 3 bases, with 16 bases between them. CDR3 in amino acids: CASNVFRGHYEQYF. In DNA form, the CDR3 reads TGTGCCAGCAATGTATTCAGGGGCCACTACGAGCAGTACTTC.

The chain couples TRBV5-6 to TRBJ1-2; D perhaps matches TRBD1 (5 bases). The CDR3 has 14 residues. The germline V gene has CDR1 SGHDT and CDR2 YYEEEE. V was trimmed by 0 bases and J by 4 bases, leaving 10 bases between them. The CDR3 here is CASSLAGYPYGYTF. CDR3 DNA: TGTGCCAGCAGCTTGGCAGGGTACCCCTATGGCTACACCTTC.

J is TRBJ1-4 and V is TRBV6-5; D remains ambiguous. V lost 6 bases, J lost 8 bases, and 19 bases lay in between. This CDR3 comprises 15 residues. Germline CDR1 MNHEY, CDR2 SVGAGI. The CDR3 nucleotides are TGTGCCAGCAGACCTATCGGGGAATCGGGGGAAAAACTGTTTTTT. Translated: CASRPIGESGEKLFF.

This sequence joins TRBV6-2 or TRBV6-3 and TRBJ2-7; D is unresolved. Germline lookup yields CDR1 MNHEY and CDR2 SVGEGT. The CDR3 is 16 amino acids. Deletions cut 2 bases from V and 3 bases from J, with 17 bases between. The CDR3 region is CASSYGRTQEIYEQYF. The CDR3 bases are TGTGCCAGCAGTTACGGAAGAACCCAGGAGATCTACGAGCAGTACTTC.

The chain carries TRBV5-6 and TRBJ2-3; D is unclear. In germline, CDR1 is SGHDT, CDR2 YYEEEE. Trimming took 4 bases from V and 5 from J, leaving 11 bases between them. The CDR3 contains 13 residues. The CDR3, as DNA: TGTGCCAGCAGCCCCCAACCCGTAGATACGCAGTATTTT. It translates to CASSPQPVDTQYF.